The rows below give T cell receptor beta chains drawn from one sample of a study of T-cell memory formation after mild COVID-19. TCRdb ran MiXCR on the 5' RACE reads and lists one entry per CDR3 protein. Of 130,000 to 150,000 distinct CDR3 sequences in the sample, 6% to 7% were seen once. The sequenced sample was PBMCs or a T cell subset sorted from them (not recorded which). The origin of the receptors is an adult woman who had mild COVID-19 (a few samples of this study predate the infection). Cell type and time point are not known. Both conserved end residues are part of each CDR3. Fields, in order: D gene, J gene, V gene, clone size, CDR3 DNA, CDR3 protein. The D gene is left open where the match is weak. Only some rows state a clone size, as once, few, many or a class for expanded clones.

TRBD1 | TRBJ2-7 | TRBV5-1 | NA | TGCGCCAGCAGCACCCAGACAGGGGTTACCTACGAGCAGTACTTC | CASSTQTGVTYEQYF
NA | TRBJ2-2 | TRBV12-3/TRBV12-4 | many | TGTGCCAGCAGTTTAAGCGGGCCTAACACCGGGGAGCTGTTTTTT | CASSLSGPNTGELFF
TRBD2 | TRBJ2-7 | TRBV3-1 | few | TGTGCCAGCCGGGGGACTAACTCCTACGAGCAGTACTTC | CASRGTNSYEQYF
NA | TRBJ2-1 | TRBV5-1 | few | TGCGCCAGCAGCTTGGGTGAGACTGAGGTGGATGAGCAGTTCTTC | CASSLGETEVDEQFF
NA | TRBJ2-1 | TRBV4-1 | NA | TGCGCCAGCAGCCAAGCCCCTCGGGGAAACGACAATGAGCAGTTCTTC | CASSQAPRGNDNEQFF
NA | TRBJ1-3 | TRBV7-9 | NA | TGTGCCAGCAGCTTAGCGAATTCTCAAGGGAGCACCATATATTTT | CASSLANSQGSTIYF
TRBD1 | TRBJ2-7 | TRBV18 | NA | TGTGCCAGCTCACCTGGGACAGGGACAATGTACGAGCAGTACTTC | CASSPGTGTMYEQYF
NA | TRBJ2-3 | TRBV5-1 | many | TGCGCCAGCAGCTTGGTTACCTCTAGCACAGATACGCAGTATTTT | CASSLVTSSTDTQYF
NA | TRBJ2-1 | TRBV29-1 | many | TGCAGCGGCCGGGACAATGAGCAGTTCTTC | CSGRDNEQFF
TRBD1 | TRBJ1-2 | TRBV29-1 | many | TGCAGCGTTGAAGATCGGGGGACAGGGGATGGCTACACCTTC | CSVEDRGTGDGYTF
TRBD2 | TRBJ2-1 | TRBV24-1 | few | TGTGCCACCAGTGATTCCCTAGCGGGCGATAACAATGAGCAGTTCTTC | CATSDSLAGDNNEQFF
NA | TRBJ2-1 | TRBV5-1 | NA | TGCGCCAGCAGCATACAGACAGGTCCGGGGTCCAATGAGCAGTTCTTC | CASSIQTGPGSNEQFF
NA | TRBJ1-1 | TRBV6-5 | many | TGTGCCACCGTACCTACCTTTTTTCGTAACACTGAAGCTTTCTTT | CATVPTFFRNTEAFF
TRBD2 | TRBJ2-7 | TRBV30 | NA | TGTGCCTGTCATGGGGGGGTGAGCTCCTACGAGCAGTACTTC | CACHGGVSSYEQYF
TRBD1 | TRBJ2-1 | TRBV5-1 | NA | TGCGCCAGCAGCTTTGAGGGGGCCCCCTACAATGAGCAGTTCTTC | CASSFEGAPYNEQFF
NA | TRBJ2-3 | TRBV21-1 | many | TGTGCCAGCAGCAAAGCGCTAAGGATTCCCTTAGATACGCAGTATTTT | CASSKALRIPLDTQYF
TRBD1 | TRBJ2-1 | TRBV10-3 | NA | TGTGCCATCAGTGTGGGACAGGGGAACAATGAGCAGTTCTTC | CAISVGQGNNEQFF
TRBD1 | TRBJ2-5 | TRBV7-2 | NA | TGTGCCAGCACCCCGCCGGGACAGAGGTCGGCGACCCAGTACTTC | CASTPPGQRSATQYF
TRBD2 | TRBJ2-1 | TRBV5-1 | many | TGCGCCAGCAGCCCCGGTAGCGGGGGGTACTACAATGAGCAGTTCTTC | CASSPGSGGYYNEQFF
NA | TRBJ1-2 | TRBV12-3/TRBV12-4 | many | TGTGCCAGCAGCCAGGGACTCAACTATGGCTACACCTTC | CASSQGLNYGYTF
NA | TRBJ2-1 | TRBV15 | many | TGTGCCACCAGCAGAGCGTCGGAGCACCCGTACAATGAGCAGTTCTTC | CATSRASEHPYNEQFF
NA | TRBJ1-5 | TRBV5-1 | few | TGCGCCAGCAGATCAGGAGTTAATCAGCCCCAGCATTTT | CASRSGVNQPQHF
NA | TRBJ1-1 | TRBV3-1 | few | TGTGCCAGCAGTCTTAAGACTGAAGCTTTCTTT | CASSLKTEAFF
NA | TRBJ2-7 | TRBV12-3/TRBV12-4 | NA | TGTGCCAGCAGTTTGGGGGGGCGCGAGCAGTACTTC | CASSLGGREQYF
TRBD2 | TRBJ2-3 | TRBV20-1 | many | TGCAGTGTTCCCCGGGGGGGCGTCACAGATACGCAGTATTTT | CSVPRGGVTDTQYF
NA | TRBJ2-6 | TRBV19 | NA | TGTGCCAGTAGTATCGGGGTCTCTGGGGCCAACGTCCTGACTTTC | CASSIGVSGANVLTF
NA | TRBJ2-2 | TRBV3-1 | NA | TGTGCCAGCAGCCAAGGACTCGACGGGGAGCTGTTTTTT | CASSQGLDGELFF
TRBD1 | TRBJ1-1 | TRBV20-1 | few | TGCAGTGCTAGAGACTGGACAGGGAACACTGAAGCTTTCTTT | CSARDWTGNTEAFF
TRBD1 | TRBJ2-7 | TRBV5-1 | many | TGCGCCAGCAGCTCACAGGGGGCGAGTAGAGAGCAGTACTTC | CASSSQGASREQYF
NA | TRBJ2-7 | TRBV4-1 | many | TGCGCCAGCAGCCAAACGAGTGTGGGCTTTACCTACGAGCAGTACTTC | CASSQTSVGFTYEQYF
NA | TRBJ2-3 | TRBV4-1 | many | TGCGCCAGCAGCCAAGTTCAGACTAGAGCAGATACGCAGTATTTT | CASSQVQTRADTQYF
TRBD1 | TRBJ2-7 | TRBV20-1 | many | TGCAGTGCTAGTAAACCGGGACAGTCCTACGAGCAGTACTTC | CSASKPGQSYEQYF
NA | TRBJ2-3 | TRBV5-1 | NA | TGCGCCAGCAGCTTGGATTCGAACACAGATACGCAGTATTTT | CASSLDSNTDTQYF
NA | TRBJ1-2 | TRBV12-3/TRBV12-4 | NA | TGTGCCAGCATGAAGGGCCCCTTCTATGGCTACACCTTC | CASMKGPFYGYTF
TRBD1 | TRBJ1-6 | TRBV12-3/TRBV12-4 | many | TGTGCCAGCAGTTTGGACAGGGCCTCTTCACCCCTCCACTTT | CASSLDRASSPLHF